This TCR beta chain was found in a study of cytomegalovirus exposure and HLA in healthy donors. Study-level background: Genotyping of 430 or so donors showed that around 85% belonged to the Caucasian-associated ancestry cluster. Study-wide results and caveats: A prior analysis recorded that most TCR beta V segments were productive about 90% or about 30% of the time. In a later analysis, across HLA loci, associated TCR counts were highest for DRB1, lowest for HLA-C.

V was clipped by 5 bases and J by 5 bases; unmatched bases: 7. The CDR3 consists of 15 residues. Germline V CDR1 and CDR2: MGHRA, YSYEKL. Comments on this clone: Antigen specificity is unknown.

The PCR employed 60 Vbeta primers together with 13 Jbeta primers. TCRdb keeps only in-frame clones here, not all; method: immunoSEQ multiplex PCR. Among about 140,000 clones listed, just under 85% were seen once. The sample comprised PBMCs. The origin of this receptor is a man aged 25 to 45 in good health and CMV-seropositive. The rearrangement uses TRBV4-1 and TRBJ2-7, with 12 bases that match TRBD2. The CDR3 loop is CASSSGLAGPNEQYF. The CDR3, as DNA: TGCGCCAGCAGCTCAGGACTAGCGGGACCAAACGAGCAGTACTTC.